This T cell receptor beta chain was recorded in a study of shared clonotypes between healthy human individuals. Broader study findings: The donor pool, a small one, limited the genetic and exposure-history diversity represented.

This clone was recorded only once. Its antigen is not known. Each cell subset's genomic DNA was divided evenly among several immunoSEQ plates. Only in-frame clones appear in the TCRdb table, and some are missing; sequencing was by immunoSEQ multiplex PCR. The profile shows around 2.5 million clones, over 85% of them singletons. Trimming pared 4 bases from V and 3 bases from J, leaving 17 bases between. Per germline, CDR1 SGHNT and CDR2 YYREEE (reference sequence). This CDR3 contains 15 residues. A CD45RA+ naive subset and a CD45RA-negative memory subset were split from CD4+ cells. The rearrangement uses TRBV5-4 and TRBJ2-7; TRBD2 is a possible D gene (5 bases). The clonotype comes from a man between 18 and 35 years old in good health. Some clones in this sample may be carry-over from other donors' samples. What was sequenced was naive CD4+ T cells from PBMCs. Subset specified: CD45RA+ positively selected. As DNA, the CDR3 is TGTGCCAGCAGCCCATCTCCGGCGGGTATCTACGAGCAGTACTTC. Translated: CASSPSPAGIYEQYF.